Ten or more counts support the clone carrying this TCR beta chain. Its antigen is not known. The data originate from a study of T cell repertoires in cytomegalovirus infection. Study background: It can be stated that public TCR beta signatures indicated CMV infection as well as a matching HLA type.

Study-wide points: It was HLA-C-restricted CMV-specific TCR beta clonotypes that dominated the response ex vivo. Adding up the frequency of public TCR beta families identified people who carried CMV plus the relevant HLA.

Using its own MiXCR run on the reads, TCRdb lists one record per CDR3 protein. The sample lists approximately 250,000 distinct CDR3 sequences, 6.5% occurring once. This TCR derives from a human donor in good health (CMV status not recorded). Some clones in this sample may be carry-over from other donors' samples. The specimen sequenced was PBMCs.

The CDR3 nucleotides read TGTGCCACCAGTGATTTGGAGGGTCGCGGCGGAGCCTTCTACGAGCAGTACTTC. Translation gives CATSDLEGRGGAFYEQYF. The chain is built from TRBV24-1 and TRBJ2-7; possibly TRBD2 for D (5 bases). The germline CDR1 and CDR2 sequences are KGHDR and SFDVKD. V lost 0 bases, J lost 3 bases, and 20 bases lay in between. This CDR3 has 18 amino acids.